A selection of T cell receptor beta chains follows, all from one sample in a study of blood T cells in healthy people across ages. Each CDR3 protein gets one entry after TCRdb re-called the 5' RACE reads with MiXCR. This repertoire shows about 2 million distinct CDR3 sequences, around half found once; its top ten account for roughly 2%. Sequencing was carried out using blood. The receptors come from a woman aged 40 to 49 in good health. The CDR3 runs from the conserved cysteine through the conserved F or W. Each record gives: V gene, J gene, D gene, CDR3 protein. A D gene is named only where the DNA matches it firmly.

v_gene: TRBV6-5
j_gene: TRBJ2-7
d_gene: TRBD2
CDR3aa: CASSTDLGTSGGTYEQYF

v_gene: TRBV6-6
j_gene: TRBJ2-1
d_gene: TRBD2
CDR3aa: CASTFSGGYNEQFF

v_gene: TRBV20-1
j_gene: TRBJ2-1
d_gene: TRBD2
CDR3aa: CSARAPLASGDNEQFF

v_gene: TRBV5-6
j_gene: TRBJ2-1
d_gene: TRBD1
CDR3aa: CASSSQGAFYNEQFF

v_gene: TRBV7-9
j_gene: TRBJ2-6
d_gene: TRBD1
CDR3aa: CASSPPTGVWANVLTF

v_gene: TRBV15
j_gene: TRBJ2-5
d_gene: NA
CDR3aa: CATSRADDRPQETQYF

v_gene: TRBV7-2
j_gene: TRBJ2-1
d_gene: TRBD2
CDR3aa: CASRTGGLAGGQFNEQFF

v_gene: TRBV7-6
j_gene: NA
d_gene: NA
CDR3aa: CASSLVSLSEQYF

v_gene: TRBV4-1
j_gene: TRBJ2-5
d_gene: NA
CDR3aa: CASSQESGHKQETQYF

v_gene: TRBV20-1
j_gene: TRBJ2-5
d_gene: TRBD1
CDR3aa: CSAVIQRDSQETQYF

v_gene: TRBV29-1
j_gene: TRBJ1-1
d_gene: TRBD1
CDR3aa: CSVVNLMKGARTEAFF

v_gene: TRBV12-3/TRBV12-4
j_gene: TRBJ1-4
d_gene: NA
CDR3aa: CASSLLSVNEKLFF

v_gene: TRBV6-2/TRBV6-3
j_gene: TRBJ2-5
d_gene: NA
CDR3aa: CASSYSGVSETQYF

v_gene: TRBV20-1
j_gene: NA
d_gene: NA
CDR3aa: CSARDPPGRETQYF

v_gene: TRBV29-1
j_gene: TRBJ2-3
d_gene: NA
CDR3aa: CSVEAHGGTDTQYF

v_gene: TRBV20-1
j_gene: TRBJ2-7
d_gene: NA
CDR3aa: CSASLAELTYEQYF

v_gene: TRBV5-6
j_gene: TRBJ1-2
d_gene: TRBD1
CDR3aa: CASSLYGWGPRQGAYGYTF

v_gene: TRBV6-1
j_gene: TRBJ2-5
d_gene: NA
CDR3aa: CASSEGGWAETQYF

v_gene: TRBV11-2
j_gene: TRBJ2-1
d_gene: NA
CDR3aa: CASSLDGAGQHEQFF

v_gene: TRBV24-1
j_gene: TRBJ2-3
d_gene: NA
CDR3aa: CATSDTRGATDTQYF

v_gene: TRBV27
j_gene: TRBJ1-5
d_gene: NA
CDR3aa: CASSLAGGQNQPQHF

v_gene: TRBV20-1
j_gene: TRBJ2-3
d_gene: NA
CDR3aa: CSAGTAGARSTDTQYF